These 12 T cell receptor beta chains were sequenced from one sample in a study of T cell clones after liver transplantation. Data came from immunoSEQ multiplex PCR; TCRdb stores just in-frame clones and leaves some out. The profile covers about 21,000 clones, with around 93% appearing a single time and 25% taken by the ten largest. Specimen: CD8+ T cells from blood, collected about 27 months after liver transplant. All receptors derive from a human patient who received a liver transplant. Some T cells may be graft donor cells.

This chain connects TRBV7-3 to TRBJ2-5; 7 nucleotides align to TRBD2. With 2 bases clipped from V and 0 bases from J, the junction kept 6 bases outside the gene matches. The CDR3 is 16 residues long. Germline CDR1 reads SGHTA; CDR2 reads FQGTGA. The CDR3 DNA reads TGTGCCAGCAGCTTAGGGAGGGGCGAGTACCAAGAGACCCAGTACTTC. Its protein is CASSLGRGEYQETQYF.

The chain employs TRBV2 and TRBJ2-1; maybe TRBD1 (5 bases). Trimming cost V 3 bases and J 5 bases, with 17 bases left between them. Germline CDR1 and CDR2: SNHLY and FYNNEI. This CDR3 has 16 residues. DNA of the CDR3: TGTGCCAGCAGTGAGCCGGAAGGGGCGCCGGACAATGAGCAGTTCTTC. Protein: CASSEPEGAPDNEQFF.

The V and J genes are TRBV9 and TRBJ1-1; D remains unclear. Germline values: CDR1 SGDLS, CDR2 YYNGEE. Between the trimmed V and J ends, which lost 6 bases and 2 bases, there was a span of 11 bases. The CDR3 spans 13 residues. Here the CDR3 reads CASKGLGNTEAFF. The CDR3, as DNA: TGTGCCAGCAAGGGCCTAGGAAACACTGAAGCTTTCTTT.

The J gene is TRBJ1-5, the V gene TRBV30, with D hard to call. The germline V gene has CDR1 GTSNPN and CDR2 SVGIG (reference sequence). V lost 2 bases to trimming and J lost 11 bases, with 13 bases between them. This CDR3 region has 12 residues. The CDR3 nucleotides are TGTGCCTGGAGTCCCGCCGGTACGGCCCAGCATTTT. Translated: CAWSPAGTAQHF.

The sample holds a few counts of this clone. The chain has TRBV9 and TRBJ1-1, with unresolved D. The CDR3 has 14 amino acids. The germline V and J ends were trimmed by 4 bases and 1 base, with 11 bases remaining between them. Germline V gene lookup returns CDR1 SGDLS and CDR2 YYNGEE. The chain's CDR3 is CASSPQTGNTEAFF. The CDR3 region has the DNA TGTGCCAGCAGCCCACAGACCGGGAACACTGAAGCTTTCTTT.

The chain joins TRBV27 to TRBJ1-3; unclear D gene. Deletions cut 5 bases from V and 7 bases from J, with 12 bases between. This CDR3 contains 13 residues. Germline V gives CDR1 MNHEY, CDR2 SMNVEV (reference sequence). The CDR3 here is CASSGNLSNTIYF. CDR3 nucleotides: TGTGCCAGCAGTGGGAATTTGTCCAACACCATATATTTT.

The J gene is TRBJ1-2, the V gene TRBV28, with 8 positions matching TRBD1. Germline-derived CDR1 and CDR2 are MDHEN and SYDVKM. The CDR3 extends over 15 amino acids. The J segment lost 2 bases and the V segment lost 5 bases, leaving 7 bases of the junction unmatched. The CDR3 loop reads CASSPDQGANYGYTF. The CDR3 DNA sequence: TGTGCCAGCAGTCCCGACCAGGGGGCGAACTATGGCTACACCTTC.

CDR3 loop: CASSLEGGLNQPQHF. In DNA, the CDR3 is TGTGCCAGCAGCTTGGAAGGGGGCCTTAATCAGCCCCAGCATTTT. The V gene is TRBV5-5, the J gene TRBJ1-5; 7 positions agree with TRBD1. There are 15 residues in the CDR3. The trim removed 0 bases at V and 4 bases at J, leaving 4 bases unmatched. Germline loops: CDR1 SGHKS, CDR2 YYEKEE (reference sequence).

V gene TRBV4-1 combines with J gene TRBJ2-1; D remains unclear. The CDR3 covers 13 residues. Germline-derived CDR1 and CDR2 are MGHRA and YSYEKL. The V end was cut by 9 bases, the J end by 8 bases, with 17 bases between. CDR3 region: CASYSSVRDEQFF. CDR3 in DNA: TGCGCCAGTTACAGCTCCGTCCGAGATGAGCAGTTCTTC.

The rearrangement uses TRBV9 and TRBJ2-1; unclear D gene. The CDR3 runs to 14 residues. Looked up from germline, CDR1 is SGDLS and CDR2 is YYNGEE. V lost 3 bases and J 7 bases, leaving 14 bases between the germline ends. The CDR3: CASSEWQRGNEQFF. The CDR3 nucleotides are TGTGCCAGCAGCGAATGGCAGAGAGGAAATGAGCAGTTCTTC. The full variable domain, its missing parts supplied by reference TRBV9 and TRBJ2-1, is DSGVTQTPKHLITATGQRVTLRCSPRSGDLSVYWYQQSLDQGLQFLIQYYNGEERAKGNILERFSAQQFPDLHSELNLSSLELGDSALYFCASSEWQRGNEQFFGPGTRLTVL.

CDR3 region: CASSLLGEKLFF. Here the CDR3 DNA reads TGTGCCAGCAGTTTACTAGGGGAAAAACTGTTTTTT. The chain combines TRBV2 with TRBJ1-4; D gene ambiguous. V lost 5 bases and J lost 8, with 9 bases in between. The germline CDR1 and CDR2 sequences are SNHLY and FYNNEI. The length of the CDR3 is 12 residues.

This chain uses TRBV27 with TRBJ2-5; 7 bases line up with TRBD1. The CDR3 extends over 15 amino acids. Unmatched junction bases numbered 7, after V lost 2 bases and J lost 4 bases. CDR1 is MNHEY and CDR2 is SMNVEV in the germline V gene (reference sequence). CDR3 sequence (DNA): TGTGCCAGCAGTTTAAGGGACAGACCCCTAGAGACCCAGTACTTC. The encoded protein is CASSLRDRPLETQYF.